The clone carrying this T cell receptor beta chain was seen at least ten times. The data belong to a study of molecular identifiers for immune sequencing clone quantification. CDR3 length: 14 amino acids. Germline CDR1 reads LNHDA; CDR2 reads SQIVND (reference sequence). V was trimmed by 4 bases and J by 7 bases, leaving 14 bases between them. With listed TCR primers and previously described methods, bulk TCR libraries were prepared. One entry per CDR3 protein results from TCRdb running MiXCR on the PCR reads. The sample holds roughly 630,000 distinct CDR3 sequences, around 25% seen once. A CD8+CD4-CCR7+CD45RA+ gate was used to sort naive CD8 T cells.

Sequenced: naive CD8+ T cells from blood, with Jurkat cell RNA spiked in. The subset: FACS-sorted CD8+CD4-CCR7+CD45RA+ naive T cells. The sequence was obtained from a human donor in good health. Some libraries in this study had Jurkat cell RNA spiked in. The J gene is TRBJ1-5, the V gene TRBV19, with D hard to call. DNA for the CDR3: TGTGCCAGTAGTAGGGTGGGGTTACGGCAGCCCCAGCATTTT. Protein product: CASSRVGLRQPQHF. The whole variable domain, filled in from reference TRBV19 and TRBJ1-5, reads DGGITQSPKYLFRKEGQNVTLSCEQNLNHDAMYWYRQDPGQGLRLIYYSQIVNDFQKGDIAEGYSVSREKKESFPLTVTSAQKNPTAFYLCASSRVGLRQPQHFGDGTRLSIL.